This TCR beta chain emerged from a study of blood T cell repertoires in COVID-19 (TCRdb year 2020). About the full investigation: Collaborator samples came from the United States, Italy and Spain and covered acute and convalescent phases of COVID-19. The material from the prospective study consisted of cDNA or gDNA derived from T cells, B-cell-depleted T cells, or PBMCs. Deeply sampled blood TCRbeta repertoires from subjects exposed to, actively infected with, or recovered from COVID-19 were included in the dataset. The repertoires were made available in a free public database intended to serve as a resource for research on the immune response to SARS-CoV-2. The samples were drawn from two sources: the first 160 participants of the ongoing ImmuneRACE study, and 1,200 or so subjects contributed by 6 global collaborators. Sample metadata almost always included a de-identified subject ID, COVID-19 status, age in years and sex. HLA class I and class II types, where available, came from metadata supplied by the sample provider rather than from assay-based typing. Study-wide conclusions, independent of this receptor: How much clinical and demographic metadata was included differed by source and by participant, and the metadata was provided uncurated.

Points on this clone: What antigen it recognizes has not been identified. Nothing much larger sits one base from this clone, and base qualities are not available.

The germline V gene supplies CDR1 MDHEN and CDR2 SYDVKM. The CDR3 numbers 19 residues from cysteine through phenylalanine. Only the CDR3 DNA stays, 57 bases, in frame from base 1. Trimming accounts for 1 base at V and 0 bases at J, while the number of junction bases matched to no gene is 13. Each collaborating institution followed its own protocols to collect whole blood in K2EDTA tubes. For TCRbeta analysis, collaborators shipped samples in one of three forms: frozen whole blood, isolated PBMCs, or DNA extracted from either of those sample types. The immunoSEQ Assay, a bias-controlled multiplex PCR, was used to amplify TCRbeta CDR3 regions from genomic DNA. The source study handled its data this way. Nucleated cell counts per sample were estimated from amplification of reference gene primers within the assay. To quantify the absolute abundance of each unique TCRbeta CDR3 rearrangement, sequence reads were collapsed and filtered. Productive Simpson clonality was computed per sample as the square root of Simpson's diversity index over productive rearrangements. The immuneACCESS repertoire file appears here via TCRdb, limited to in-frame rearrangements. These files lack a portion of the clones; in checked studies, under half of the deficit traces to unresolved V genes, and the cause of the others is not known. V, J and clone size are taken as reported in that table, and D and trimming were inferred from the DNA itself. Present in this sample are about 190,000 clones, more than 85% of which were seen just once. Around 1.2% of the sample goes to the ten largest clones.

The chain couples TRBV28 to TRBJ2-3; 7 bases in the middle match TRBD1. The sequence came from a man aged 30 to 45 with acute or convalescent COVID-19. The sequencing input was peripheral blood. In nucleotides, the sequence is TGTGCCAGCAGTTTATTAGGGTTAGGGACAGACGTCAGCACAGATACGCAGTATTTT. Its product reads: CASSLLGLGTDVSTDTQYF.